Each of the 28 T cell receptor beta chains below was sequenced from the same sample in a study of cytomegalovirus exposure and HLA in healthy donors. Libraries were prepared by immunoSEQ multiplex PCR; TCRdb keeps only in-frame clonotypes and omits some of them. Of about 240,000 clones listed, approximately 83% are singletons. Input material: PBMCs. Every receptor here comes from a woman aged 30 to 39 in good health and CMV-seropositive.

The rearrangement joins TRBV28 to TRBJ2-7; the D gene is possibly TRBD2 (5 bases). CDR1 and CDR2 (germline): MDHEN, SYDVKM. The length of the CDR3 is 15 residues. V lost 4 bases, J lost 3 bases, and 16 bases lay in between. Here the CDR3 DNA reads TGTGCCAGCAGTTCAGCCCGGACTTCCTACTACGAGCAGTACTTC. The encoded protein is CASSSARTSYYEQYF.

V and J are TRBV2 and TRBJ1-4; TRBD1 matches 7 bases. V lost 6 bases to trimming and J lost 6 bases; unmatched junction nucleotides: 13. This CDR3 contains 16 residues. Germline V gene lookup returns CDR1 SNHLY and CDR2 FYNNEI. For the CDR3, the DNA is TGTGCCAGCAGCGTTGAGCCGGGACAGAGCTATGAAAAACTGTTTTTT. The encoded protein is CASSVEPGQSYEKLFF.

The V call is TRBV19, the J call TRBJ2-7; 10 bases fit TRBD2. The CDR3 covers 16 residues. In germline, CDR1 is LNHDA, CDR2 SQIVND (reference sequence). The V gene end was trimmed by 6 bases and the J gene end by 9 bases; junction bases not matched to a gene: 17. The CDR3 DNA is TGTGCCAGTAGCGACCTTTTAGCGGGAGGCCCCCTTCTGCAGTACTTC. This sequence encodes CASSDLLAGGPLLQYF.

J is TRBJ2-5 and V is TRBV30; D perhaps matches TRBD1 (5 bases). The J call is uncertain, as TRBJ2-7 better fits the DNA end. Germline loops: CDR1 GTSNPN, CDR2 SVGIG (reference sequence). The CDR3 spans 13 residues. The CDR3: CAWTGHISYEQYF. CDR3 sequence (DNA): TGTGCCTGGACAGGACACATATCCTACGAGCAGTACTTC.

DNA of the CDR3: TGCAGCGTTGAAGAAGAACAGGGGACCGACTATGGCTACACCTTC. This sequence encodes CSVEEEQGTDYGYTF. V and J are TRBV29-1 and TRBJ1-2; 7 nucleotides line up with TRBD1. Germline V gene lookup returns CDR1 SQVTM and CDR2 ANQGSEA. The CDR3 has 15 residues. Trimming cost V 0 bases and J 3 bases; bases outside gene matches: 7.

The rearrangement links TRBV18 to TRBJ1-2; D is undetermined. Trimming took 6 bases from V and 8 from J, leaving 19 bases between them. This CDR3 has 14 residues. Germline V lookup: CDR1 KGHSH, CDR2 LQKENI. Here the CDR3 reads CASSLMEGFEGYTF. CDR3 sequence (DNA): TGTGCCAGCTCCCTAATGGAGGGTTTTGAGGGCTACACCTTC.

The CDR3: CASSRPRTGGGTEAFF. The CDR3 bases are TGTGCCAGCAGCCGCCCCCGGACAGGAGGAGGTACTGAAGCTTTCTTT. The V and J genes are TRBV7-9 and TRBJ1-1, with TRBD1 matching over 7 bases. Germline V gene data show CDR1 as SEHNR and CDR2 as FQNEAQ (reference sequence). CDR3 length equals 16 residues. Germline trimming cut 5 bases from V and 5 bases from J; bases unmatched to any gene: 14.

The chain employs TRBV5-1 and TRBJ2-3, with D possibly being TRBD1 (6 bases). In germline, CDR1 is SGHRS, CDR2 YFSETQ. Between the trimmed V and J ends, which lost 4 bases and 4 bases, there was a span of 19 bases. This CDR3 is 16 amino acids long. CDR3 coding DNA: TGCGCCAGCAGCCCAGACGACCTAGGGGGAGCAGATACGCAGTATTTT. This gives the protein CASSPDDLGGADTQYF.

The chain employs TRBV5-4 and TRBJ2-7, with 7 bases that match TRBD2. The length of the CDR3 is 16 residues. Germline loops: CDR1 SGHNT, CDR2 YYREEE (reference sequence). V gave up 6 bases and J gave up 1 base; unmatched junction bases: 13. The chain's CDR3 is CASTLGSGKQSYEQYF. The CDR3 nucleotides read TGTGCCAGCACCCTTGGGAGCGGGAAGCAATCCTACGAGCAGTACTTC.

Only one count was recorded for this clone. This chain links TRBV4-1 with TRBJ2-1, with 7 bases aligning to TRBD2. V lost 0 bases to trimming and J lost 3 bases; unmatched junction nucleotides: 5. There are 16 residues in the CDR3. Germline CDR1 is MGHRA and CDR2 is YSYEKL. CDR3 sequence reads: CASSQEPSGDYNEQFF. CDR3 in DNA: TGCGCCAGCAGCCAAGAACCTAGCGGCGACTACAATGAGCAGTTCTTC.

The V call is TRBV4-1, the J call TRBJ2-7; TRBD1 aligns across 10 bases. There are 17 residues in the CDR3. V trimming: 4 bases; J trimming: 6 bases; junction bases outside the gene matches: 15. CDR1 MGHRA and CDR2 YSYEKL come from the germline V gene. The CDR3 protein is CASSLTTPRQGAGEQYF. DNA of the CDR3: TGCGCCAGCAGCCTGACTACCCCTAGACAGGGGGCGGGCGAGCAGTACTTC.

The CDR3 spells CASSVGRQGNTGELFF. The DNA of the CDR3 is TGTGCCAGCAGCGTAGGTAGACAGGGCAACACCGGGGAGCTGTTTTTT. V is TRBV9 and J is TRBJ2-2, with 7 bases matching TRBD1. CDR1 and CDR2 (germline): SGDLS, YYNGEE. The V and J ends lost 0 bases and 2 bases, in that order; junction bases with no gene match: 4. This CDR3 has 16 amino acids.

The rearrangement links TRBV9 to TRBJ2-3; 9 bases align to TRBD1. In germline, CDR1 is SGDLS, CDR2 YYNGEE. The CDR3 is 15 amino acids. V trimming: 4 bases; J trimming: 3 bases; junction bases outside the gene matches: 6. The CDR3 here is CASSLRTGDTDTQYF. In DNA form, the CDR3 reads TGTGCCAGCAGCCTACGGACAGGGGATACAGATACGCAGTATTTT.

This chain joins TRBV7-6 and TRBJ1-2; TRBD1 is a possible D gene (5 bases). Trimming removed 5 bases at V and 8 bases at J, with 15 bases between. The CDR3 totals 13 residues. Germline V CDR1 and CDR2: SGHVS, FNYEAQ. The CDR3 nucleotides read TGTGCCAGCAGCAAGCGGGACTCGGGAGGCTACACCTTC. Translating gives CASSKRDSGGYTF.

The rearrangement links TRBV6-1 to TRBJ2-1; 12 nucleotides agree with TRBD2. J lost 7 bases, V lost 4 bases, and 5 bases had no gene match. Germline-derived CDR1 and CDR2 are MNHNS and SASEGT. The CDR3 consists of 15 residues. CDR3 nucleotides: TGTGCCAGCAGTGCACAGACTAGCGGGAGAAATGAGCAGTTCTTC. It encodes CASSAQTSGRNEQFF.

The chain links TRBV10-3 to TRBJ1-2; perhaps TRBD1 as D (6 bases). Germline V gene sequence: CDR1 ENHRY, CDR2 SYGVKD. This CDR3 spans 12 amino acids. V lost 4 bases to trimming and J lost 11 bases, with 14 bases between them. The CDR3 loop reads CAISGPDSVYTF. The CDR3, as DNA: TGTGCCATCAGTGGGCCGGACAGCGTTTACACCTTC.

The CDR3 coding sequence is TGTGCCAGCAGCTCCTGGACTAGCGGGAGGTCGTACGAGCAGTACTTC. Translation: CASSSWTSGRSYEQYF. The rearrangement uses TRBV11-2 and TRBJ2-7, with 14 bases that match TRBD2. The CDR3 totals 16 residues. Germline values: CDR1 SGHAT, CDR2 FQNNGV. V lost 4 bases, J lost 4 bases, and 6 bases stayed unmatched. Together with reference TRBV11-2 and TRBJ2-7, the CDR3 gives the full variable domain: EAGVAQSPRYKIIEKRQSVAFWCNPISGHATLYWYQQILGQGPKLLIQFQNNGVVDDSQLPKDRFSAERLKGVDSTLKIQPAKLEDSAVYLCASSSWTSGRSYEQYFGPGTRLTVT.

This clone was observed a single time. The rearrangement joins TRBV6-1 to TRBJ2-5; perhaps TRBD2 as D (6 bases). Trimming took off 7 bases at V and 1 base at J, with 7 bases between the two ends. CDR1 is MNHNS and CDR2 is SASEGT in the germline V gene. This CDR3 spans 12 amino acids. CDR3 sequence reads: CASKLAQETQYF. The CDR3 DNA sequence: TGTGCCAGCAAACTAGCCCAAGAGACCCAGTACTTC.

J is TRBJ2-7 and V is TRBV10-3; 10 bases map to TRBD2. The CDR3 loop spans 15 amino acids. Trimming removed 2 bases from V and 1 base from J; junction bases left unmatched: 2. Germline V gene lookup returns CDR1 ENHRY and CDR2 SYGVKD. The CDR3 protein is CAISEVAGGSYEQYF. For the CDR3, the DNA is TGTGCCATCAGTGAGGTAGCGGGAGGTTCCTACGAGCAGTACTTC.

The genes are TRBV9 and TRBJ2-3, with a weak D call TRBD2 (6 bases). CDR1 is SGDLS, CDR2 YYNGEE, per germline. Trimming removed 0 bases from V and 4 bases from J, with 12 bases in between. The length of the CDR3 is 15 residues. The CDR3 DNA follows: TGTGCCAGCAGCGTAGGGGACTCCAAGCCAGATACGCAGTATTTT. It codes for CASSVGDSKPDTQYF.

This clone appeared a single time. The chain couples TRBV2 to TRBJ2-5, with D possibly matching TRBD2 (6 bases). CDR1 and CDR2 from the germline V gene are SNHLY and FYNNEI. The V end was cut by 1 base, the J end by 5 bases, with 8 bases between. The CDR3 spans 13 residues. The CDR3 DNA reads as TGTGCCAGCAGTGAAGGGACTACTGAGACCCAGTACTTC. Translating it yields CASSEGTTETQYF.

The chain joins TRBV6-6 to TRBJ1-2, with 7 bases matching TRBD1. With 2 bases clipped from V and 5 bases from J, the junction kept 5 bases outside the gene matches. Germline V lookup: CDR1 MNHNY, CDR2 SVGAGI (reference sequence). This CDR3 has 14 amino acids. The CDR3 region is CASSYEGARYGYTF. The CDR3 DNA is TGTGCCAGCAGTTACGAGGGGGCACGTTATGGCTACACCTTC.

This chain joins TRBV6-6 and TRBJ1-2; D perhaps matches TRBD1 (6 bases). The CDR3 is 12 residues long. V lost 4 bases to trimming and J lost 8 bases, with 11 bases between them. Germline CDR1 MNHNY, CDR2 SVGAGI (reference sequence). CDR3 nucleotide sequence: TGTGCCAGCAGTTCATCAGGGGACGGCTACACCTTC. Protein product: CASSSSGDGYTF.

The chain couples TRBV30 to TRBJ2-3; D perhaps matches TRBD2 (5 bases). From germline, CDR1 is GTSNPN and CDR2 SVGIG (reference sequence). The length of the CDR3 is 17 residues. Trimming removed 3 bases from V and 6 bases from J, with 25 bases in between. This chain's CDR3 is CAWSSGWSGDSSDTQYF. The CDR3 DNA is TGTGCCTGGAGCTCGGGATGGAGCGGAGATTCCTCCGATACGCAGTATTTT.

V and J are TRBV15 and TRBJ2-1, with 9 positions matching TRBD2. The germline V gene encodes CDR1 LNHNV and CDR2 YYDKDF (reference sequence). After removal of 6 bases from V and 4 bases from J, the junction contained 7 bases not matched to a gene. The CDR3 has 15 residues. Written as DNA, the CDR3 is TGTGCCACCAGTGGGTCTAGCGGGAAGTACAATGAGCAGTTCTTC. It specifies CATSGSSGKYNEQFF.

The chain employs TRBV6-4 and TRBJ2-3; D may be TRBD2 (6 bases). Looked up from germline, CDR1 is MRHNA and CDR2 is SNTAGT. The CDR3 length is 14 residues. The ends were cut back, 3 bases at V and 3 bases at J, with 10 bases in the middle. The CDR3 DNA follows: TGTGCCAGCAGTGAGGGGGGAGCAACAGATACGCAGTATTTT. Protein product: CASSEGGATDTQYF.

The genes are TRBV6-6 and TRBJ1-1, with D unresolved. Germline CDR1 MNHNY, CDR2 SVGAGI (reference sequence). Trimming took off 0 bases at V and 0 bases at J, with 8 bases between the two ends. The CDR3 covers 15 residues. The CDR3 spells CASSYSDGMNTEAFF. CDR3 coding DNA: TGTGCCAGCAGTTACTCTGACGGGATGAACACTGAAGCTTTCTTT.

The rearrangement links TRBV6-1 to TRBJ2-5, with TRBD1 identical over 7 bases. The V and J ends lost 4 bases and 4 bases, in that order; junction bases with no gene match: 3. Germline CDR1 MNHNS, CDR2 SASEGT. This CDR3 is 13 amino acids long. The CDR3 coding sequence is TGTGCCAGCAGTGGACCAGGGGGAGAGACCCAGTACTTC. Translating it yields CASSGPGGETQYF.